Ten or more counts support the clone carrying this TCR beta chain. As yet, its antigen is unknown. The sample comes from a study of Graves' ophthalmopathy and Graves' hyperthyroidism. The wider study: The study drew peripheral blood at initial diagnosis, before any treatment. Whole-study results and caveats: Most expanded clonotypes in thyroid above 0.001 frequency also showed up in blood.

For repertoire sequencing, the TCR beta CDR3 regions were amplified from RNA transcripts. Following a first-round RT-PCR that used HTBI primers, a second-round multiplex PCR was carried out. In TCRdb, the multiplex PCR reads were re-called with MiXCR into one record per CDR3 protein. The repertoire holds about 340,000 distinct CDR3 sequences, with about a sixth as singletons. Sequences were obtained from peripheral blood. This clonotype originated in an adult man with Graves' ophthalmopathy.

This CDR3 is CASSLRTSSGNTIYF. The DNA for the CDR3 is TGTGCCAGCAGTTTACGGACAAGCTCTGGAAACACCATATATTTT. The V call is TRBV12-3 or TRBV12-4, the J call TRBJ1-3; D may be TRBD1 (5 bases). Trimming removed 2 bases from V and 0 bases from J, with 8 bases in between. The CDR3 runs 15 residues.